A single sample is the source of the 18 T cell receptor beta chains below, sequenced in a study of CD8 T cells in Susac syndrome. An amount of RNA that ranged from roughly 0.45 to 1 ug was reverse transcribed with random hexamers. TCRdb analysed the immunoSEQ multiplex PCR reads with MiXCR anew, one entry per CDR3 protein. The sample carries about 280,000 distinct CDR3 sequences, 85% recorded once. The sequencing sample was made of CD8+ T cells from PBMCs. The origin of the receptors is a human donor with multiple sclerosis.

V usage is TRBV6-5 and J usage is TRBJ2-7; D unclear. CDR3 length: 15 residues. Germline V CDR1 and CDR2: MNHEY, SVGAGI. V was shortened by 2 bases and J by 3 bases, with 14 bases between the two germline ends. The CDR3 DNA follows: TGTGCCAGCAGTTACGGCTGGGAACAGATCTACGAGCAGTACTTC. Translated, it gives CASSYGWEQIYEQYF.

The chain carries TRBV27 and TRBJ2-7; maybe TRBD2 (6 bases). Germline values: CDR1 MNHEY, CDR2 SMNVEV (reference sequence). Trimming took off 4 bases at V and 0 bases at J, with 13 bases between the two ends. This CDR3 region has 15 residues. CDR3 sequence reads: CASSYRDGSSYEQYF. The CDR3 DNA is TGTGCCAGCAGTTACCGAGACGGGAGCTCCTACGAGCAGTACTTC.

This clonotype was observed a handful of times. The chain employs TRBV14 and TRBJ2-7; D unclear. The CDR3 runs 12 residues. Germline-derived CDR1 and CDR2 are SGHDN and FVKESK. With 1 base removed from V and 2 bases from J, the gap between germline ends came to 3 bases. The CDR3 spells CASSQATYEQYF. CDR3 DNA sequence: TGTGCCAGCAGCCAAGCGACCTACGAGCAGTACTTC. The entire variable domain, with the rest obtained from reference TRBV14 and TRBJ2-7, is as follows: EAGVTQFPSHSVIEKGQTVTLRCDPISGHDNLYWYRRVMGKEIKFLLHFVKESKQDESGMPNNRFLAERTGGTYSTLKVQPAELEDSGVYFCASSQATYEQYFGPGTRLTVT.

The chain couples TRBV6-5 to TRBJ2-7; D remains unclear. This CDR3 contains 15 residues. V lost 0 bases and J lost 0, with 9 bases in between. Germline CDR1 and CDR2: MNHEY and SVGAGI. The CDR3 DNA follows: TGTGCCAGCAGTTACTCGGGCGGCAGCTCCTACGAGCAGTACTTC. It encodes CASSYSGGSSYEQYF.

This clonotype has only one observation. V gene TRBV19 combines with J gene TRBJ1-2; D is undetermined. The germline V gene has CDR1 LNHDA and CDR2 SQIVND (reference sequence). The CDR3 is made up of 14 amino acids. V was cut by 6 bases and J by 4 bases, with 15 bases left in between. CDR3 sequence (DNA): TGTGCCAGTAGCGTTCCGGGAACTACCTATGGCTACACCTTC. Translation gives CASSVPGTTYGYTF.

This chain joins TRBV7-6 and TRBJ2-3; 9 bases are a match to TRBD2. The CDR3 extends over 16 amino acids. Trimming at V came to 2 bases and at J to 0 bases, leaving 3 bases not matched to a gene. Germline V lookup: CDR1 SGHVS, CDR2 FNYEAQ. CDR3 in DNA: TGTGCCAGCAGCTTACCTAGCGGGGCCAGCACAGATACGCAGTATTTT. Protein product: CASSLPSGASTDTQYF.

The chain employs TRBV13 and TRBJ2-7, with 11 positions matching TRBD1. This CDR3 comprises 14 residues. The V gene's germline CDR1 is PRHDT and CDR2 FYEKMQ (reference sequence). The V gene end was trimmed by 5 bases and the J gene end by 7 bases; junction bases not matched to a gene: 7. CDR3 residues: CASSPGTGGLEQYF. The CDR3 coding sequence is TGTGCCAGCAGCCCCGGGACAGGGGGTCTGGAGCAGTACTTC.

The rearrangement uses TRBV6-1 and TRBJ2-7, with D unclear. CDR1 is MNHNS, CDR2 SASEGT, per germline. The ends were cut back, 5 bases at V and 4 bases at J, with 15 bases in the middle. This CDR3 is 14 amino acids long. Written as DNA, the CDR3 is TGTGCCAGCAGTTTCATCGGACCCGCGTACGAGCAGTACTTC. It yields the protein CASSFIGPAYEQYF.

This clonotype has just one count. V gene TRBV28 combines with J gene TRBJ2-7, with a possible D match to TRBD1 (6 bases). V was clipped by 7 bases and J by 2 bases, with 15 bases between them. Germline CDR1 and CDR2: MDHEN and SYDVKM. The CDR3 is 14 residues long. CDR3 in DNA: TGTGCCAGCAATCAGCGCAGGGGCCCCTACGAGCAGTACTTC. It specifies CASNQRRGPYEQYF.

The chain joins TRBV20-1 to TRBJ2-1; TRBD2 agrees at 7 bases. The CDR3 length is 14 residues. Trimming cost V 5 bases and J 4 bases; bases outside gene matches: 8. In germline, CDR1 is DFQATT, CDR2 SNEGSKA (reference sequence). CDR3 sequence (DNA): TGCAGTGCTGACCCCGGGAGGAGATACAATGAGCAGTTCTTC. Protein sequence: CSADPGRRYNEQFF.

CDR3 amino acids: CASSEAPIYSNQPQHF. In DNA form, the CDR3 reads TGTGCCAGCAGTGAAGCGCCGATATATAGCAATCAGCCCCAGCATTTT. This chain uses TRBV6-1 with TRBJ1-5; D is ambiguous. V was cut by 0 bases and J by 0 bases, with 9 bases left in between. This CDR3 spans 16 amino acids. The germline V gene has CDR1 MNHNS and CDR2 SASEGT.

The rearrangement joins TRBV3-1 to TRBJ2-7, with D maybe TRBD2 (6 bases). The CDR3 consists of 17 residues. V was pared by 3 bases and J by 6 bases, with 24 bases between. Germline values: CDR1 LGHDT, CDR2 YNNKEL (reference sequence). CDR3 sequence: CASSQGTGLGMGGEQYF. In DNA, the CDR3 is TGTGCCAGCAGCCAGGGTACCGGACTGGGTATGGGGGGCGAGCAGTACTTC.

The CDR3 DNA reads TGTGCCAGCAGTTGGGGTTACGGACGGGAAGGAGAGACCCAGTACTTC. Translation: CASSWGYGREGETQYF. The gene calls are TRBV12-3 or TRBV12-4 and TRBJ2-5, with a possible D match to TRBD2 (5 bases). The CDR3 runs 16 residues. Between the trimmed V and J ends, which lost 4 bases and 4 bases, there was a span of 19 bases.

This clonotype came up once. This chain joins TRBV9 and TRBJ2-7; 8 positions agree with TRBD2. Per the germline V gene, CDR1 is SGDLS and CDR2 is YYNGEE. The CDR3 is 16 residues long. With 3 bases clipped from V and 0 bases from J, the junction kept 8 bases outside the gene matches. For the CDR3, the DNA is TGTGCCAGCAGCGGGGGTAGCGGGGCGAGCTCCTACGAGCAGTACTTC. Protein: CASSGGSGASSYEQYF.

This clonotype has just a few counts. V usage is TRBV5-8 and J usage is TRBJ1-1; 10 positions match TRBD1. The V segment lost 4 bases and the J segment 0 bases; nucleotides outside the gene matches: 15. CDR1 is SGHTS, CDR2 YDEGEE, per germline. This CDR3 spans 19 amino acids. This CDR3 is CASSLDRGRLNWMNTEAFF. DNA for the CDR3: TGTGCCAGCAGCCTCGACAGGGGGCGGTTAAACTGGATGAACACTGAAGCTTTCTTT.

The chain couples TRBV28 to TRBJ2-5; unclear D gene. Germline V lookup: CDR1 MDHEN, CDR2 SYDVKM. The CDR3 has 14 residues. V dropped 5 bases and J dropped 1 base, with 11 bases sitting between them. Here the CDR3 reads CASSPPWAQETQYF. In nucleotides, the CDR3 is TGTGCCAGCAGTCCACCCTGGGCCCAAGAGACCCAGTACTTC.

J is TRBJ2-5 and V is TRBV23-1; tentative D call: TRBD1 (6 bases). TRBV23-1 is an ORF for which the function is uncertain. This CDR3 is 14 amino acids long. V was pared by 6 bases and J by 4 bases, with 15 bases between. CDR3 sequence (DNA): TGCGCCAGCAGCCAAGGACAGACCCGAGAGACCCAGTACTTC. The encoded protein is CASSQGQTRETQYF.

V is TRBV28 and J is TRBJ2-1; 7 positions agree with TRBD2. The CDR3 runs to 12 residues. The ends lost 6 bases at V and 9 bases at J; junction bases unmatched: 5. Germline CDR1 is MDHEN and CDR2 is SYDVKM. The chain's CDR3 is CASSPGGGEQFF. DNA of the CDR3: TGTGCCAGCAGCCCCGGCGGGGGTGAGCAGTTCTTC. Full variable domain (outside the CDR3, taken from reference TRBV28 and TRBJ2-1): DVKVTQSSRYLVKRTGEKVFLECVQDMDHENMFWYRQDPGLGLRLIYFSYDVKMKEKGDIPEGYSVSREKKERFSLILESASTNQTSMYLCASSPGGGEQFFGPGTRLTVL.